This entry features one T cell receptor (beta chain) sequence. V shed 4 bases, J shed 8 bases, and the junction held 6 bases outside the gene matches. Germline V gives CDR1 SGHKS, CDR2 YYEKEE (reference sequence). The CDR3 loop spans 15 amino acids. This sample was taken from a study of blood T cell repertoires in COVID-19. For the study at large: Sites across the United States, Italy and Spain contributed samples from acute and convalescent COVID-19.

Repertoires were generated with immunoSEQ multiplex PCR, while TCRdb's copy carries only in-frame clones and drops some. The table lists roughly 300,000 clones, about 86% of them singletons. What was sequenced was PBMCs or T cells enriched from blood (not recorded which). This receptor was identified in a woman between 35 and 50 years old with acute COVID-19. This sequence joins TRBV5-5 and TRBJ1-6; 10 positions match TRBD1. The DNA of the CDR3 is TGTGCCAGCAGCCGGACGGGGACAGGGGATTCACCCCTCCACTTT. Translated, it gives CASSRTGTGDSPLHF.